This TCR beta chain was sequenced during a study of regulatory T cells in long-lasting Graves disease. The time point was: newly diagnosed GD, antithyroid drugs for less than 3 months. PBMC RNA served as the TCR library source. Arm-PCR of CDR3 regions with iRepertoire HTBI primers generated TCR beta libraries. One entry per CDR3 protein, called by TCRdb with MiXCR from the multiplex PCR reads. The sample includes roughly 560,000 distinct CDR3 sequences, about 16% of them seen just once. Between the trimmed V and J ends, which lost 6 bases and 11 bases, there was a span of 16 bases. Per the germline V gene, CDR1 is MNHNS and CDR2 is SASEGT. The CDR3 has 12 amino acids. This clonotype has a handful of counts. In addition, the sample was reused for a study of T cells in Graves' hyperthyroidism and ophthalmopathy.

This clonotype was sampled from a middle-aged woman with Graves disease. The starting material was peripheral blood mononuclear cells (PBMCs), obtained at new diagnosis, from a patient treated with antithyroid drugs. V usage is TRBV6-1 and J usage is TRBJ1-1; possible D gene TRBD1, 5 bases. CDR3 amino acids: CASSFSGTSAFF. The CDR3, as DNA: TGTGCCAGCAGCTTTTCCGGGACCTCCGCTTTCTTT.